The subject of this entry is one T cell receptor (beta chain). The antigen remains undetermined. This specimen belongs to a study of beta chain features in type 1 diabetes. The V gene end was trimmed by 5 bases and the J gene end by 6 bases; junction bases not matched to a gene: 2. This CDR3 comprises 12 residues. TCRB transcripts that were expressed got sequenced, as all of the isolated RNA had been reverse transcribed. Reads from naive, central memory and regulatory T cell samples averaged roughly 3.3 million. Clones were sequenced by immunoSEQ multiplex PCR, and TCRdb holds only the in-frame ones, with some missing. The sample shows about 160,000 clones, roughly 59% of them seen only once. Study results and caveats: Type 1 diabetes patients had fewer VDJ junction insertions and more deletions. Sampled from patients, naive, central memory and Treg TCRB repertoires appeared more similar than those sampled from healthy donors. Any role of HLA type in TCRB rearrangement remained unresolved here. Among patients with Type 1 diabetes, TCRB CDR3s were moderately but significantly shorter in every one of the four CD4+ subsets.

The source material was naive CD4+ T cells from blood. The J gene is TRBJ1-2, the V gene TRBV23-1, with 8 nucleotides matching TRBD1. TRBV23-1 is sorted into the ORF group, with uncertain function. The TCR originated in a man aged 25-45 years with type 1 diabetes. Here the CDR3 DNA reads TGCGCCAGCAGTTCACAGGGGGATGGCTACACCTTC. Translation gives CASSSQGDGYTF.